This T cell receptor beta chain was retrieved from a study of blood T cell repertoires in COVID-19. Study-level background: Samples came from the United States, Italy and Spain, spanning acute and convalescent COVID-19. T cells, B-cell-depleted T cells, or PBMCs supplied cDNA or gDNA.

In the original analysis: Amplification of reference gene primers provided the estimated nucleated cell counts. Produced via immunoSEQ multiplex PCR; TCRdb's table is partial and in-frame only. V, J and clone size are those of that table, while D and trimming were read from the DNA. The repertoire includes about 71,000 clones, roughly 90% of them detected once, and 2% sits in the top ten. Germline V lookup: CDR1 SGHRS, CDR2 YFSETQ. V was trimmed by 0 bases and J by 4 bases, leaving 13 bases between them. The CDR3 sequence is 15 residues long. The sequence came from a man aged 30 to 45 with acute or convalescent COVID-19. The J gene is TRBJ1-2, the V gene TRBV5-1; D remains unclear. Sequencing was performed on peripheral blood. The chain's CDR3 is CASSLGSEVVYGYTF. The CDR3, as DNA: TGCGCCAGCAGCTTGGGGTCGGAGGTGGTCTATGGCTACACCTTC. The full variable domain, in which reference TRBV5-1 and TRBJ1-2 provide the parts outside the CDR3, is KAGVTQTPRYLIKTRGQQVTLSCSPISGHRSVSWYQQTPGQGLQFLFEYFSETQRNKGNFPGRFSGRQFSNSRSEMNVSTLELGDSALYLCASSLGSEVVYGYTFGSGTRLTVV.